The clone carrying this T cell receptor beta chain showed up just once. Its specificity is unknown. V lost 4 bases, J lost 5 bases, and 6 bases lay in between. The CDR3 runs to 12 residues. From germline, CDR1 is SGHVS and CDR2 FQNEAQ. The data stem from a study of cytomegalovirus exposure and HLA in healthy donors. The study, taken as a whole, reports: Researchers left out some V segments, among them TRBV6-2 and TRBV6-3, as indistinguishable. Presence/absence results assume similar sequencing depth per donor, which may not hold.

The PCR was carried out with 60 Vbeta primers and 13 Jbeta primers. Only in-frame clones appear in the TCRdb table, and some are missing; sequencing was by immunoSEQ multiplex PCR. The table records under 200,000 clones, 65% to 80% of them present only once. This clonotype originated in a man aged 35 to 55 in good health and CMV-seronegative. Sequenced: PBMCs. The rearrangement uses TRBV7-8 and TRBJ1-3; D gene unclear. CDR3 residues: CASSSPRNTIYF. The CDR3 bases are TGTGCCAGCAGCTCCCCCAGAAACACCATATATTTT.